The 6 T cell receptor beta chains in this list originate from one sample, sequenced in a study of T cell repertoires in ileal Crohn's disease. Assay used: immunoSEQ multiplex PCR; TCRdb lists only in-frame clones, some missing. The sample contains roughly 31,000 clones, around 77% of which appear only once. Sequenced input: ileal tissue. The receptors here all came from an adult with Crohn's disease.

The chain employs TRBV9 and TRBJ2-3; no clear D. The CDR3 contains 13 residues. In germline, CDR1 is SGDLS, CDR2 YYNGEE. V was pared by 4 bases and J by 2 bases, with 8 bases between. Here the CDR3 reads CASSWRITDTQYF. The CDR3 DNA follows: TGTGCCAGCAGCTGGCGGATCACAGATACGCAGTATTTT.

The V gene is TRBV5-6, the J gene TRBJ2-3, with TRBD2 matching 10 bases. The germline CDR1 and CDR2 sequences are SGHDT and YYEEEE. This CDR3 region has 15 residues. The V and J ends lost 4 bases and 4 bases, in that order; junction bases with no gene match: 6. This CDR3 reads CASSLRTSGADTQYF. The DNA for the CDR3 is TGTGCCAGCAGCCTTAGGACTAGCGGTGCAGATACGCAGTATTTT.

The CDR3 loop reads CASKARGDTYEQYF. The CDR3, as DNA: TGTGCCAGTAAAGCTCGTGGGGACACCTACGAGCAGTACTTC. The chain carries TRBV19 and TRBJ2-7; tentatively, D is TRBD1 (6 bases). The germline V and J ends were trimmed by 7 bases and 2 bases, with 15 bases remaining between them. This CDR3 has 14 amino acids. Germline CDR1 reads LNHDA; CDR2 reads SQIVND (reference sequence).

The gene calls are TRBV5-4 and TRBJ1-1, with D hard to call. CDR3 length: 16 residues. V was shortened by 3 bases and J by 0 bases, with 15 bases between the two germline ends. Germline assignment: CDR1 SGHNT and CDR2 YYREEE (reference sequence). CDR3 coding DNA: TGTGCCAGCAGCTCGGGGTGGCAGAATTTGAACACTGAAGCTTTCTTT. As protein: CASSSGWQNLNTEAFF.

This clone was seen a single time. This chain connects TRBV20-1 to TRBJ2-7, with D maybe TRBD1 (6 bases). Trimming removed 5 bases at V and 3 bases at J, with 8 bases between. The CDR3 totals 11 residues. The V gene's germline CDR1 is DFQATT and CDR2 SNEGSKA (reference sequence). CDR3 amino acids: CSAGGVYEQYF. The DNA of the CDR3 is TGCAGTGCTGGGGGCGTCTACGAGCAGTACTTC.

V gene TRBV7-9 combines with J gene TRBJ1-2; D is possibly TRBD1 (5 bases). V gave up 3 bases and J gave up 3 bases, with 8 bases separating them. This CDR3 has 13 amino acids. In germline, CDR1 is SEHNR, CDR2 FQNEAQ (reference sequence). CDR3 amino acids: CASSLGLHYGYTF. The CDR3 coding sequence is TGTGCCAGCAGCTTGGGACTCCACTATGGCTACACCTTC.